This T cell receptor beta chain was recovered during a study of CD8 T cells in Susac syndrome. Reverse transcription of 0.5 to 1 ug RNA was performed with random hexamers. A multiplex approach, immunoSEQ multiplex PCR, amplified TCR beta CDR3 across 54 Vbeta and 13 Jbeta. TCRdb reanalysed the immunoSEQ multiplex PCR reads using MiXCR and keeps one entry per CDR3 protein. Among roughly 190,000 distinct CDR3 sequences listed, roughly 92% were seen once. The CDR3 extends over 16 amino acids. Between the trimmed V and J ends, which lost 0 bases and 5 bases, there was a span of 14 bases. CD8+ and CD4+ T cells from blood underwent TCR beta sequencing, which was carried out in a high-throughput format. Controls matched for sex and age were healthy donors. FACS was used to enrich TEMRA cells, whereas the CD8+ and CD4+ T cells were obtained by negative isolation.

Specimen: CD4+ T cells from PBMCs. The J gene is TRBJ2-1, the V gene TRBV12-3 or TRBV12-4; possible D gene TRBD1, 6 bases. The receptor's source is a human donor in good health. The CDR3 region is CASSLALGGLNNEQFF. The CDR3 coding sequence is TGTGCCAGCAGTTTAGCGCTTGGGGGCTTAAACAATGAGCAGTTCTTC.